The clone carrying this TCR beta chain was detected only a few times. Its antigen remains unidentified. The CDR3 length is 11 residues. Germline CDR1 is LGHDT and CDR2 is YNNKEL (reference sequence). Trimming at V came to 4 bases and at J to 16 bases, leaving 2 bases not matched to a gene. This specimen comes from a study of CD4 T cells in relation to SARS-CoV-2 and coronaviruses. Study-wide background: The negative reference was HIV-1 Nef peptide pool or peptide-free culture. The restricting HLA molecule for shared crossreactive spike epitopes was mapped.

Unexposed donor CD4+ T cells date from about 2010-2018, before the COVID-19 pandemic. After about 10 days of culture, CD4+ T cells were isolated. The data were produced by immunoSEQ multiplex PCR, yet TCRdb's version contains in-frame clones alone and is incomplete. The sample has approximately 19,000 clones; just under 80% are singletons. The sequence was collected from a human donor in good health. Sequenced input: CD4+ T cells from PBMCs, cultured in vitro. This chain joins TRBV3-1 (or the pseudogene TRBV3-2) and TRBJ1-6; 9 nucleotides align to TRBD1. The CDR3 DNA follows: TGTGCCAGCAGCCTCGGGACAGGGCTCCACTTT. It codes for CASSLGTGLHF.